This T cell receptor (beta chain) emerged from a study of cytomegalovirus exposure and HLA in healthy donors. Study-wide results and limits: The tendency of first-cohort TCR clusters to co-occur in the 120 validation repertoires was identified by a subsequent analysis.

Germline V CDR1 and CDR2: MDHEN, SYDVKM. Trimming stripped 2 bases from V and 7 bases from J, with 11 bases between. The CDR3 extends over 13 amino acids. This clone was found once. Antigen: not known. The assay was immunoSEQ multiplex PCR, and TCRdb's table has in-frame clones only and misses some. The sample lists 100,000 to 150,000 clones, 70% to 90% occurring once. This receptor was identified in a woman aged 18 to 35 in good health and CMV-seronegative. The sequenced sample was PBMCs. This sequence joins TRBV28 and TRBJ2-5, with D hard to call. The CDR3 here is CASSLIRSRTQYF. The CDR3 nucleotides are TGTGCCAGCAGTTTAATCCGGTCGAGGACCCAGTACTTC.